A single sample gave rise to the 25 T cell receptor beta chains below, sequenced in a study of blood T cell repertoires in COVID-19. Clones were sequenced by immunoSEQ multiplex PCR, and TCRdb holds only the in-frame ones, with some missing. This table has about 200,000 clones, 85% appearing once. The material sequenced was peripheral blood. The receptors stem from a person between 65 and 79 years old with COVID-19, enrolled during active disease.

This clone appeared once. CDR3 sequence: CASRVTGPALGEAFF. Here the CDR3 DNA reads TGTGCCAGCAGGGTGACAGGGCCGGCGCTCGGTGAAGCTTTCTTT. V and J are TRBV28 and TRBJ1-1; 7 bases map to TRBD1. V lost 6 bases and J lost 7; bases outside the gene matches: 14. The germline V gene has CDR1 MDHEN and CDR2 SYDVKM. The CDR3 is 15 residues long. The variable domain in full, completed from reference TRBV28 and TRBJ1-1, reads DVKVTQSSRYLVKRTGEKVFLECVQDMDHENMFWYRQDPGLGLRLIYFSYDVKMKEKGDIPEGYSVSREKKERFSLILESASTNQTSMYLCASRVTGPALGEAFFGQGTRLTVV.

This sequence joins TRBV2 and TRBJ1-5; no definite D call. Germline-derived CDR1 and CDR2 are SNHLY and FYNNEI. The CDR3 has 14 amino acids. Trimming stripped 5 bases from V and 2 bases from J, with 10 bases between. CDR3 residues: CASSPRGGNQPQHF. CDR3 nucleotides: TGTGCCAGCAGTCCCCGGGGAGGCAATCAGCCCCAGCATTTT.

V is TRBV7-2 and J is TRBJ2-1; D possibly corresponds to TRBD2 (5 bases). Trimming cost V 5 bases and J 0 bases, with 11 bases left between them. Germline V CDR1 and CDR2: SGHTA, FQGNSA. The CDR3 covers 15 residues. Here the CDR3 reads CASSEGGDSYNEQFF. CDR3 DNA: TGTGCCAGCAGCGAAGGAGGTGACTCCTACAATGAGCAGTTCTTC.

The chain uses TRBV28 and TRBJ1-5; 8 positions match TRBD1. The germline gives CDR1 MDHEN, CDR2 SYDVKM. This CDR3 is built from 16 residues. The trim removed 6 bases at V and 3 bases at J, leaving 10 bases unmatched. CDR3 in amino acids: CASSPYDRGDNQPQHF. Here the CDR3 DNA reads TGTGCCAGCAGCCCATACGACAGGGGTGACAATCAGCCCCAGCATTTT.

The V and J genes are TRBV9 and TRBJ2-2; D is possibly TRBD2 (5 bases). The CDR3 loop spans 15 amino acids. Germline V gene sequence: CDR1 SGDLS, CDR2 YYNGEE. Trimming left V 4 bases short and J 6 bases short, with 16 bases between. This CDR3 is CASSFGLSGAGELFF. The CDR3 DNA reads TGTGCCAGCAGCTTTGGACTCTCCGGGGCCGGGGAGCTGTTTTTT.

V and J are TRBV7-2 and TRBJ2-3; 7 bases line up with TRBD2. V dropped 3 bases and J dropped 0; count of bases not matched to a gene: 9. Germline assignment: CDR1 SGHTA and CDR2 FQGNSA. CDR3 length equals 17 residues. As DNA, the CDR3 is TGTGCCAGCAGCTTCGCACTTAGCGGGCAGAGCACAGATACGCAGTATTTT. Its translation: CASSFALSGQSTDTQYF.

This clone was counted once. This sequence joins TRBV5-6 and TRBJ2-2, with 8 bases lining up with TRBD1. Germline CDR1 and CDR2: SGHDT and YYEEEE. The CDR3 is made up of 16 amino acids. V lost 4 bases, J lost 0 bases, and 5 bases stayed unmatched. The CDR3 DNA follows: TGTGCCAGCAGCCCCGGGACAGGACCGAACACCGGGGAGCTGTTTTTT. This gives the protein CASSPGTGPNTGELFF.

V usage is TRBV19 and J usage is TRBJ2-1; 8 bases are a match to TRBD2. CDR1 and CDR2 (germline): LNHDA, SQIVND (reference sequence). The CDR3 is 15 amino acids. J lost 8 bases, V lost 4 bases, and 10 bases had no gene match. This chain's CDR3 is CASSTAAGAADEQFF. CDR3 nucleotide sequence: TGTGCCAGTAGTACGGCAGCGGGAGCAGCCGATGAGCAGTTCTTC.

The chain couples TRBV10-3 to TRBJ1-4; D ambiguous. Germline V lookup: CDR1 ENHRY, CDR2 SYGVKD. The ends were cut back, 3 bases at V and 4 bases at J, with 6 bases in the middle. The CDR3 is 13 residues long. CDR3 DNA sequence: TGTGCCATCAGTGAAAGCCGTAATGAAAAACTGTTTTTT. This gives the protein CAISESRNEKLFF.

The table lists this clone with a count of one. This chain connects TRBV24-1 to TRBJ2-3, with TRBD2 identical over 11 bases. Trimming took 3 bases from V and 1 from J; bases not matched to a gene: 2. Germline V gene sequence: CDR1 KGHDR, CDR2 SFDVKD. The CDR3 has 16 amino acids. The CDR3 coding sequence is TGTGCCACCAGTGATGAACTAGCGGGGGGCACAGATACGCAGTATTTT. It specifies CATSDELAGGTDTQYF.

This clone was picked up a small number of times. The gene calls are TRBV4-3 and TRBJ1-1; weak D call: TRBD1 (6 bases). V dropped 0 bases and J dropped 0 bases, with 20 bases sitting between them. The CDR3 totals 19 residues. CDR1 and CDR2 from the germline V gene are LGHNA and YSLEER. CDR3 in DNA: TGCGCCAGCAGCCAAGAACAGGGAATGGACGGTGGCATGAACACTGAAGCTTTCTTT. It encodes CASSQEQGMDGGMNTEAFF.

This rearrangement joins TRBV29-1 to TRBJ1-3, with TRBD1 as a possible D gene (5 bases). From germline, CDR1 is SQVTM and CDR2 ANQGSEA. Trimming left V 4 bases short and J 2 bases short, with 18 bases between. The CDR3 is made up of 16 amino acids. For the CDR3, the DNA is TGCAGCGTTGCCAGGGAACCCCCGTCGACTGGAAACACCATATATTTT. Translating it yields CSVAREPPSTGNTIYF.

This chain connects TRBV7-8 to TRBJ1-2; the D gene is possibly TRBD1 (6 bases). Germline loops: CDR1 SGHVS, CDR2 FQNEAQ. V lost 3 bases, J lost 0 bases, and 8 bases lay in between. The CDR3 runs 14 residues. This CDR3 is CASSLGHSNYGYTF. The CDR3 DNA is TGTGCCAGCAGCTTGGGACACTCTAACTATGGCTACACCTTC.

The CDR3 loop reads CASREWTGSEAFF. CDR3 in DNA: TGCGCCAGCAGAGAATGGACAGGGAGTGAAGCTTTCTTT. The gene calls are TRBV5-1 and TRBJ1-1; TRBD1 matches 8 bases. The length of the CDR3 is 13 residues. Germline V CDR1 and CDR2: SGHRS, YFSETQ. The V gene end was trimmed by 5 bases and the J gene end by 7 bases; junction bases not matched to a gene: 7.

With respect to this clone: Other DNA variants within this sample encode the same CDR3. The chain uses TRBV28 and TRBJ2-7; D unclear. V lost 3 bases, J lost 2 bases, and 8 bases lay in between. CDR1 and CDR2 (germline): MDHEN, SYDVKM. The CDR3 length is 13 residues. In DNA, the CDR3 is TGTGCCAGCAGTTTCTCTGGAGCCTACGAGCAGTACTTC. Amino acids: CASSFSGAYEQYF. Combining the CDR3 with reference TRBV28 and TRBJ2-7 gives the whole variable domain DVKVTQSSRYLVKRTGEKVFLECVQDMDHENMFWYRQDPGLGLRLIYFSYDVKMKEKGDIPEGYSVSREKKERFSLILESASTNQTSMYLCASSFSGAYEQYFGPGTRLTVT.

Written as DNA, the CDR3 is TGTGCCAGCAGCGTGATAGCGGCGAACACCGGGGAGCTGTTTTTT. It is translated as CASSVIAANTGELFF. The V call is TRBV9, the J call TRBJ2-2; possible D gene TRBD2, 6 bases. This CDR3 spans 15 amino acids. Trimming shortened V by 2 bases and J by 0 bases, and 8 bases separated the two germline ends. Germline values: CDR1 SGDLS, CDR2 YYNGEE.

CDR3 DNA sequence: TGTGCCAGCAGTGAACCATCGGGTGGGGCTGAGCCCCAGCATTTT. Its protein is CASSEPSGGAEPQHF. The chain joins TRBV2 to TRBJ1-5, with D perhaps TRBD1 (5 bases). Trimming cost V 2 bases and J 8 bases, with 16 bases left between them. CDR1 and CDR2 (germline): SNHLY, FYNNEI. The CDR3 has 15 amino acids.

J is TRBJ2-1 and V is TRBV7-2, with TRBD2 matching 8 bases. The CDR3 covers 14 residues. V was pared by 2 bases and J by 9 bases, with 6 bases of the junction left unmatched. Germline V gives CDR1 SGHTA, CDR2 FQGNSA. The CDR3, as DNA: TGTGCCAGCAGCTTAAGCGGGAGTTGGGTTGAGCAGTTCTTC. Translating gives CASSLSGSWVEQFF.

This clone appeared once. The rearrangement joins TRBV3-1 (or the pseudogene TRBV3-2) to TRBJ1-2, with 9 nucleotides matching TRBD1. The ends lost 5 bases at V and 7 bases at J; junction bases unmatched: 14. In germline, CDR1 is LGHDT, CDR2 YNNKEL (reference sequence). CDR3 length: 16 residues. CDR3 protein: CASSYNSGTGRSGYTF. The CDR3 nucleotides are TGTGCCAGCAGCTACAACTCCGGGACAGGGCGGTCTGGCTACACCTTC.

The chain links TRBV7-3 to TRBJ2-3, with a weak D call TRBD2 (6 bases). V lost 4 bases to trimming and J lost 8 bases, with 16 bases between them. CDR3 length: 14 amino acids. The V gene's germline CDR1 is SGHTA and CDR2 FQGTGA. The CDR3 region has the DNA TGTGCCAGCAGCTCCACCCCGGGACTTTTTACGCAGTATTTT. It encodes CASSSTPGLFTQYF.

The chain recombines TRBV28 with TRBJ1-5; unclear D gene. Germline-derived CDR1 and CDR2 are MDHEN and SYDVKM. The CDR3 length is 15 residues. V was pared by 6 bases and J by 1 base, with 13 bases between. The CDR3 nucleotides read TGTGCCAGCAGGGATTACACGACAAGCAATCAGCCCCAGCATTTT. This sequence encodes CASRDYTTSNQPQHF.

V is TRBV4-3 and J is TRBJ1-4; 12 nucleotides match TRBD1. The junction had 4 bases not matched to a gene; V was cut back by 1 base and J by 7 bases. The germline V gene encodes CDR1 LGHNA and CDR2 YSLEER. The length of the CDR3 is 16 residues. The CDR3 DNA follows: TGCGCCAGCAGCCAAGGCGGGACAGGGGGCGGTGAAAAACTGTTTTTT. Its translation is CASSQGGTGGGEKLFF.

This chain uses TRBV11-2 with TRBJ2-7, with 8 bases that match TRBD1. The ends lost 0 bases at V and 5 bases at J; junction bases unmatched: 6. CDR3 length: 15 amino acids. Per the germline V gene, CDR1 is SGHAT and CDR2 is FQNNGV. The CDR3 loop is CASSLETGGSNEQYF. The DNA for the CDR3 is TGTGCCAGCAGCTTAGAAACAGGGGGTTCGAACGAGCAGTACTTC.

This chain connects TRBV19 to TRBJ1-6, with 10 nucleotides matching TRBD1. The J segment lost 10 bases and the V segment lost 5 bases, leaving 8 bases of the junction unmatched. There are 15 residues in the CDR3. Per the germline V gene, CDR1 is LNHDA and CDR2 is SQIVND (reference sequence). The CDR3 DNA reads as TGTGCCAGTAGTGCAGACAGGGGGCTGAGATCACCCCTCCACTTT. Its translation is CASSADRGLRSPLHF.

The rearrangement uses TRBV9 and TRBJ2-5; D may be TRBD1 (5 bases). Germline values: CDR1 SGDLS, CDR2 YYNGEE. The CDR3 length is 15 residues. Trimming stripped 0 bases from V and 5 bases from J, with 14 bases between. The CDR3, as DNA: TGTGCCAGCAGCGTAGGGGGCAGGGTTTGGGAGACCCAGTACTTC. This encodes CASSVGGRVWETQYF.